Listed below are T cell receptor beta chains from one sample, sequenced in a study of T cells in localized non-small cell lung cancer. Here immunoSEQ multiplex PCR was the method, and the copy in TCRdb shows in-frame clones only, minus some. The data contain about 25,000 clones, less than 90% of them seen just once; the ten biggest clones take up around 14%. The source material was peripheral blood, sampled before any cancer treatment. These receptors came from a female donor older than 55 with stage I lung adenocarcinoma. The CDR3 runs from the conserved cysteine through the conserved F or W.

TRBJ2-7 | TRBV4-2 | CASSQDLGWPGGFYEQYF
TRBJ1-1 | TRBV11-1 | CASSLGIPMNTEAFF
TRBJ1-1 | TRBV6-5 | CASSYDRLSEAFF
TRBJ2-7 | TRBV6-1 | CASSVDRAYEQYF
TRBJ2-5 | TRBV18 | CASSRDAQETQYF
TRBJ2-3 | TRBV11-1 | CASSYRTSFTDTQYF
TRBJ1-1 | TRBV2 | CASSFSGTEAFF
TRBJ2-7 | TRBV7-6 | CASSLQEGGTSGRVTSYEQYF
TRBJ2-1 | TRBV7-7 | CASSQNTGTNEQFF
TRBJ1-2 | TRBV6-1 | CASSEAGRNYGYTF
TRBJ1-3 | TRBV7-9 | CASSLAANSGNTIYF
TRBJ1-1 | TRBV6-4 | CASSDRMNTEAFF
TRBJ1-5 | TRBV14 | CASSQGARQPQHF
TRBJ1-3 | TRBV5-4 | CASSLAGGRVSGNTIYF